These 9 T cell receptor beta chains share one sample of origin, sequenced in a study of blood T cell repertoires in COVID-19. Here immunoSEQ multiplex PCR was the method, and the copy in TCRdb shows in-frame clones only, minus some. The sample consists of 250,000 to 350,000 clones, roughly 87% of them appearing once. Sequencing was carried out using peripheral blood. The receptors originated from a man between 18 and 29 years old with active or convalescent COVID-19.

This clone was picked up one time. V gene TRBV6-5 combines with J gene TRBJ2-7; the D gene is possibly TRBD1 (6 bases). CDR1 is MNHEY, CDR2 SVGAGI, per germline. The CDR3 loop spans 14 amino acids. Trimming cost V 6 bases and J 2 bases, with 14 bases left between them. CDR3 nucleotides: TGTGCCAGCAGCTATAGACAGGACCCCTACGAGCAGTACTTC. It is translated as CASSYRQDPYEQYF.

This clone has a single count. This chain connects TRBV7-3 to TRBJ2-7; TRBD2 aligns across 9 bases. The CDR3 has 16 residues. Germline-derived CDR1 and CDR2 are SGHTA and FQGTGA. Losses at the gene ends were 1 base for V and 3 bases for J; bases not matched to a gene: 7. The CDR3 here is CASSLIPLAGGYEQYF. DNA of the CDR3: TGTGCCAGCAGCTTAATCCCACTAGCGGGCGGCTACGAGCAGTACTTC.

The chain couples TRBV11-2 to TRBJ1-2, with 9 bases aligning to TRBD1. Germline V CDR1 and CDR2: SGHAT, FQNNGV. The CDR3 is 15 amino acids. V gave up 5 bases and J gave up 4 bases; unmatched junction bases: 8. CDR3 nucleotides: TGTGCCAGCAGCATACAGGGGGCCCCTTCCTATGGCTACACCTTC. Translated: CASSIQGAPSYGYTF.

The chain employs TRBV18 and TRBJ1-1, with D perhaps matching TRBD1 (5 bases). V was pared by 2 bases and J by 7 bases, with 20 bases between. The germline CDR1 and CDR2 sequences are KGHSH and LQKENI. The CDR3 spans 16 residues. CDR3: CASSPTHSFLGDEAFF. The CDR3 DNA follows: TGTGCCAGCTCACCAACCCACAGTTTCTTAGGGGATGAAGCTTTCTTT. Combining the CDR3 with reference TRBV18 and TRBJ1-1 gives the whole variable domain NAGVMQNPRHLVRRRGQEARLRCSPMKGHSHVYWYRQLPEEGLKFMVYLQKENIIDESGMPKERFSAEFPKEGPSILRIQQVVRGDSAAYFCASSPTHSFLGDEAFFGQGTRLTVV.

J is TRBJ1-1 and V is TRBV4-3; D might be TRBD1 (5 bases). Germline V CDR1 and CDR2: LGHNA, YSLEER. The V end lost 3 bases, the J end lost 4 bases, and 18 bases lay between the germline ends. CDR3 length: 16 residues. The CDR3 nucleotides read TGCGCCAGCAGCCACCCGGGGGGAGGGAGGTTCACTGAAGCTTTCTTT. It specifies CASSHPGGGRFTEAFF.

This rearrangement joins TRBV5-6 to TRBJ1-4; 11 bases are shared with TRBD1. J gave up 8 bases and V 3 bases, and 6 bases lay outside the gene matches. Germline V gene data show CDR1 as SGHDT and CDR2 as YYEEEE. This CDR3 region has 15 residues. CDR3 in amino acids: CASSSLGQGGEKLFF. In nucleotides, the CDR3 is TGTGCCAGCAGCTCCCTGGGACAGGGGGGAGAAAAACTGTTTTTT.

The chain couples TRBV4-2 to TRBJ2-7, with TRBD2 matching over 12 bases. There are 17 residues in the CDR3. The germline gives CDR1 LGHNA, CDR2 YNFKEQ. After removal of 1 base from V and 0 bases from J, the junction contained 4 bases not matched to a gene. This CDR3 reads CASSQASGRDTSYEQYF. The CDR3, as DNA: TGTGCCAGCAGCCAAGCTAGCGGGAGGGATACCTCCTACGAGCAGTACTTC.

The chain has TRBV12-3 or TRBV12-4 and TRBJ1-5, with D uncertain. Trimming took off 6 bases at V and 5 bases at J, with 11 bases between the two ends. CDR3 size: 13 residues. The CDR3 loop reads CASSPREYQPQHF. In DNA form, the CDR3 reads TGTGCCAGCAGCCCGAGAGAATATCAGCCCCAGCATTTT.

This clone was seen more than once but under ten times. This chain links TRBV7-6 with TRBJ1-5; D is unclear. The germline V gene has CDR1 SGHVS and CDR2 FNYEAQ. The CDR3 length is 13 residues. Trimming took 1 base from V and 7 from J, leaving 8 bases between them. The CDR3 DNA reads TGTGCCAGCAGCTTAGGAGGTGGGCAGCCCCAGCATTTT. Translation gives CASSLGGGQPQHF.